This note documents a single T cell receptor (beta chain) sequence. Germline-derived CDR1 and CDR2 are GTSNPN and SVGIG (reference sequence). The CDR3 is 13 amino acids. With 4 bases removed from V and 6 bases from J, the gap between germline ends came to 16 bases. Patients from Seattle were sampled longitudinally, starting during active infection. The sample comes from a study of blood T cell repertoires in COVID-19. Study context: Whether acute or convalescent, the COVID-19 samples came from the United States, Italy and Spain. T cells, B-cell-depleted T cells, or PBMCs supplied cDNA or gDNA.

In the source study's methods: Amplification from reference gene primers served as the basis for estimated nucleated cell counts. TCRdb keeps only in-frame clones here, not all; method: immunoSEQ multiplex PCR. V and J calls and clone size are as listed in that table; D and trimming were resolved from the DNA. The sample yields roughly 170,000 clones, approximately 85% seen once. The sample was peripheral blood. This sequence originates from a woman in her sixties with COVID-19, enrolled during active disease. This chain uses TRBV30 with TRBJ2-7, with D perhaps matching TRBD2 (5 bases). CDR3 nucleotides: TGTGCCTGGAACCAAGAGGGCAAGGGCGAGCAGTACTTC. Its protein is CAWNQEGKGEQYF.